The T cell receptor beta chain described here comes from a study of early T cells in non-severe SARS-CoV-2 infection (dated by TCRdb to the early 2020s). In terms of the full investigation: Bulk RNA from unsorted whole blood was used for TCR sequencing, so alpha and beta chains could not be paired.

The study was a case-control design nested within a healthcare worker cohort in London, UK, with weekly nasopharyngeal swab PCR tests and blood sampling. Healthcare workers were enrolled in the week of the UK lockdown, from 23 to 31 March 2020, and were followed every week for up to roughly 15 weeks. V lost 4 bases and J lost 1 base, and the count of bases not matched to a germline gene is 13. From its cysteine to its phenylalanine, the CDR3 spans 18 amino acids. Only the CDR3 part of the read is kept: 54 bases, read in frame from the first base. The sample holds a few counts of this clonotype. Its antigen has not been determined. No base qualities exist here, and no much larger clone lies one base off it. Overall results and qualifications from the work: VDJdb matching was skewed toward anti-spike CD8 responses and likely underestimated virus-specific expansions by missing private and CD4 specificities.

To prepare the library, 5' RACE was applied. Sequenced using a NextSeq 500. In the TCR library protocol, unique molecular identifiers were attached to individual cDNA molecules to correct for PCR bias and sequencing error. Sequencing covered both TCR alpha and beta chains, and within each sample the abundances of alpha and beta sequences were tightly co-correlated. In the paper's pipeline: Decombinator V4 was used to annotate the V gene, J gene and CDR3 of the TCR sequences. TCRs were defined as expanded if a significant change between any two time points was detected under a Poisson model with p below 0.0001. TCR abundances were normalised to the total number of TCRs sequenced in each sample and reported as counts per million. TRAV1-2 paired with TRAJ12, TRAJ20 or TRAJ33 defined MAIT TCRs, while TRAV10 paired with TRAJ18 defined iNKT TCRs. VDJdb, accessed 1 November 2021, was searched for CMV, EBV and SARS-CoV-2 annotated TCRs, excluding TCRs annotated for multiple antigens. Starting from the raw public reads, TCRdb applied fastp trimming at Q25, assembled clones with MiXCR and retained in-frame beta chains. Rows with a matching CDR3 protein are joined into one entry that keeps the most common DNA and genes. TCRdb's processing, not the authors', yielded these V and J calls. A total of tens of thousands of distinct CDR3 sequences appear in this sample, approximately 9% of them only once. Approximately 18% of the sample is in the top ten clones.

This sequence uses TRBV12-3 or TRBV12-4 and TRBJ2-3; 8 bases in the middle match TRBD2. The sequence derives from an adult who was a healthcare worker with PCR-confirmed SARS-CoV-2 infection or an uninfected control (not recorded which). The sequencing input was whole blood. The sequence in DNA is TGTGCCAGCAGTTATTTTTTCGGGACTAGTAGCGGCACAGATACGCAGTATTTT. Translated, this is CASSYFFGTSSGTDTQYF.